The 9 T cell receptor beta chains below all came from one sample that was sequenced in a study of blood T cell repertoires in COVID-19. The protocol was immunoSEQ multiplex PCR, while the TCRdb copy is restricted to in-frame clones and leaves out a portion. The table lists more than 15,000 clones, 65% to 85% of them singletons, with roughly 13% in the top ten. Sequenced material: peripheral blood. The receptors originated from a man between 40 and 49 years old with active or convalescent COVID-19.

V gene TRBV19 combines with J gene TRBJ1-2, with 7 bases that match TRBD1. This CDR3 has 15 residues. The trim removed 7 bases at V and 2 bases at J, leaving 10 bases unmatched. The V gene's germline CDR1 is LNHDA and CDR2 SQIVND (reference sequence). CDR3 protein: CASTTGTENNYGYTF. CDR3 nucleotide sequence: TGTGCCAGTACCACCGGGACAGAGAACAACTATGGCTACACCTTC.

The V gene is TRBV7-9, the J gene TRBJ1-5; weak D call: TRBD1 (5 bases). This CDR3 comprises 15 residues. V lost 5 bases to trimming and J lost 2 bases, with 13 bases between them. From germline, CDR1 is SEHNR and CDR2 FQNEAQ (reference sequence). In nucleotides, the CDR3 is TGTGCCAGCAGCAGAGCAGGGTCGGGCAATCAGCCCCAGCATTTT. The encoded protein is CASSRAGSGNQPQHF. The full variable domain, rest sourced from reference TRBV7-9 and TRBJ1-5, is DTGVSQNPRHKITKRGQNVTFRCDPISEHNRLYWYRQTLGQGPEFLTYFQNEAQLEKSRLLSDRFSAERPKGSFSTLEIQRTEQGDSAMYLCASSRAGSGNQPQHFGDGTRLSIL.

This chain links TRBV19 with TRBJ1-2, with 7 nucleotides matching TRBD1. The CDR3 runs to 16 residues. The germline V gene encodes CDR1 LNHDA and CDR2 SQIVND (reference sequence). V dropped 0 bases and J dropped 5; count of bases not matched to a gene: 9. In DNA form, the CDR3 reads TGTGCCAGTAGTATAGAGGCTACAGGGGCGGCGTATGGCTACACCTTC. This translates into CASSIEATGAAYGYTF.

This sequence joins TRBV5-8 and TRBJ2-7, with 7 nucleotides matching TRBD1. V shed 5 bases, J shed 3 bases, and the junction held 8 bases outside the gene matches. The CDR3 length is 14 residues. CDR1 is SGHTS and CDR2 is YDEGEE in the germline V gene. The CDR3: CASRDYRGSYEQYF. CDR3 in DNA: TGTGCCAGCAGGGATTACAGGGGTAGCTACGAGCAGTACTTC.

This chain connects TRBV7-9 to TRBJ1-1, with TRBD1 matching 7 bases. CDR1 is SEHNR and CDR2 is FQNEAQ in the germline V gene (reference sequence). This CDR3 contains 15 residues. V lost 5 bases to trimming and J lost 1 base; unmatched junction nucleotides: 7. The CDR3 nucleotides are TGTGCCAGCAGCCTCCGGACAGGTGGGAACACTGAAGCTTTCTTT. It translates to CASSLRTGGNTEAFF. Combining the CDR3 with reference TRBV7-9 and TRBJ1-1 gives the whole variable domain DTGVSQNPRHKITKRGQNVTFRCDPISEHNRLYWYRQTLGQGPEFLTYFQNEAQLEKSRLLSDRFSAERPKGSFSTLEIQRTEQGDSAMYLCASSLRTGGNTEAFFGQGTRLTVV.

This chain uses TRBV9 with TRBJ2-1; D ambiguous. V lost 0 bases, J lost 9 bases, and 4 bases lay in between. Germline CDR1 SGDLS, CDR2 YYNGEE. This CDR3 spans 11 amino acids. The CDR3: CASSVAGEQFF. The CDR3 nucleotides are TGTGCCAGCAGCGTAGCAGGTGAGCAGTTCTTC.

The chain is built from TRBV10-2 and TRBJ2-2, with TRBD1 matching 10 bases. Germline assignment: CDR1 WSHSY and CDR2 SAAADI. The CDR3 consists of 15 residues. J gave up 6 bases and V 8 bases, and 9 bases lay outside the gene matches. This CDR3 is CASGRDRGSPGELFF. CDR3 DNA sequence: TGCGCCAGCGGCCGGGACAGGGGAAGCCCCGGGGAGCTGTTTTTT.

The J gene is TRBJ1-6, the V gene TRBV5-3, with D unclear. TRBV5-3 is an ORF for which the function is uncertain. The CDR3 runs to 13 residues. V dropped 5 bases and J dropped 9 bases, with 12 bases sitting between them. Written as DNA, the CDR3 is TGTGCCAGAAGTGACGAGCGCTTTTCACCCCTCCACTTT. Translating it yields CARSDERFSPLHF.

V is TRBV6-1 and J is TRBJ1-2; 9 bases fit TRBD1. V gave up 2 bases and J gave up 4 bases; unmatched junction bases: 8. Germline lookup yields CDR1 MNHNS and CDR2 SASEGT. CDR3 length equals 16 residues. The CDR3 region is CASSEIGGQGVYGYTF. CDR3 in DNA: TGTGCCAGCAGTGAAATTGGGGGACAGGGAGTCTATGGCTACACCTTC.